This T cell receptor beta chain was observed in a study of liver allograft versus peripheral blood T cells. Study-level information: Recipients' peripheral blood T cell receptor repertoires were compared with those in transplanted livers.

TCRdb processed the reads anew with MiXCR; each CDR3 protein has one entry. The repertoire holds thousands of distinct CDR3 sequences, with around 18% as singletons. This clonotype was recorded a few times. Its antigen is as yet unknown. Study-wide results and caveats: Peripheral blood repertoires reportedly differed from the T cell receptor repertoires found inside liver allografts.

This sequence originates from a human patient who had a liver transplant. The graft donor may account for some of the T cells.

Here the CDR3 reads CASSFRGGGDTEAFF. The CDR3 DNA is TGTGCCAGCAGTTTTCGGGGGGGGGGGGACACTGAAGCTTTCTTT. The chain employs TRBV27 and TRBJ1-1; D might be TRBD1 (5 bases). Germline V lookup: CDR1 MNHEY, CDR2 SMNVEV (reference sequence). V was pared by 3 bases and J by 3 bases, with 14 bases between. This CDR3 region has 15 residues.